This T cell receptor (beta chain) was captured in a study of T cell repertoires in cytomegalovirus infection (dated by TCRdb to the late 2010s). Background for the entire study: Donor HLA type was relevant to the analysis, because carriage of CMV infection together with the matching HLA type was indicated by public TCR beta signatures. Results the study describes overall, beyond this receptor: In the ex vivo response, HLA-C-restricted CMV-specific TCR beta clonotypes were dominant, and in two of eight donors the single most frequent clonotype came from this HLA-C-restricted group. Carriers of CMV infection plus the relevant HLA type were discriminated by the cumulative frequency of public TCR beta family members in the study cohort and in an independent roughly 370-donor cohort.

This clonotype was picked up many times. The antigen this receptor binds is unknown. Base qualities are not provided; no much larger clone lies one nucleotide away. V is cut by 6 bases and J by 3 bases, and the space between the germline ends is 18 bases. The CDR1 and CDR2 encoded by the germline V gene are MDHEN and SYDVKM. Including cysteine and phenylalanine, the CDR3 has 15 amino acids. Only CDR3 DNA is held: 45 bases, read in frame from base 1. TCRdb names Illumina HiSeq 1500 as the instrument used. Using fastp at Q25 and MiXCR, TCRdb reprocessed the public reads and kept productive beta chains. CDR3 protein sequences are deduplicated, and each keeps its most common genes and DNA. The sample profile shows hundreds of thousands of distinct CDR3 sequences; roughly 26% of them were found once. Roughly 8% of the sample lies in the top ten.

The clonotype was recovered from a human donor in good health (CMV status not recorded). Some clones in this sample may be carry-over from other donors' samples. Specimen: CD8+ T cells from PBMCs. The rearrangement combines TRBV28 with TRBJ2-7; TRBD2 is a weak D gene call, 7 bases matching. The CDR3 in this case is CASRTRGGLFYEQYF. The nucleotide sequence is given as TGTGCCAGCAGAACCCGCGGGGGCCTCTTCTACGAGCAGTACTTC.